A selection of T cell receptor beta chains follows, all from one sample in a study of technical replicates of blood from several donors. Clones were read by immunoSEQ multiplex PCR, and TCRdb kept only the in-frame ones, dropping some. The sample yields some 69,000 clones, about 90% seen once. The sample was PBMCs. The receptors stem from a human donor in good health. Some clones in this sample may be carry-over from other donors' samples. Both conserved end residues are part of each CDR3. D genes are given only for firm matches. For some rows the clone size is stated as once, few or many, or as a class when expanded; others skip it.

clone_size	v_call	d_call	j_call	cdr3_aa	cdr3_nt
once	TRBV5-4	-	TRBJ2-3	CASSSQTAAVVDTQYF	TGTGCCAGCAGCTCCCAGACGGCGGCCGTGGTAGATACGCAGTATTTT
-	TRBV11-3	-	TRBJ2-4	CASSLDRRQGKDQAKNIQYF	TGTGCCAGCAGCTTAGATCGTAGGCAGGGAAAGGATCAGGCCAAAAACATTCAGTACTTC
-	TRBV19	-	TRBJ1-5	CASSMFSESNQPQHF	TGTGCCAGTAGTATGTTCTCTGAGAGCAATCAGCCCCAGCATTTT
-	TRBV7-2	TRBD2	TRBJ2-3	CASSPGLSGGAIDTQYF	TGTGCCAGCAGCCCGGGGCTCAGCGGGGGGGCAATAGATACGCAGTATTTT
-	TRBV18	TRBD2	TRBJ2-7	CASSPPGLAGGLSEQYF	TGTGCCAGCTCACCACCCGGACTAGCGGGGGGGCTGTCCGAGCAGTACTTC
once	TRBV9	-	TRBJ2-3	CASSVGGSTDTQYF	TGTGCCAGCAGCGTAGGAGGGAGCACAGATACGCAGTATTTT
-	TRBV5-1	TRBD1	TRBJ2-1	CASSFGQGASYNEQFF	TGCGCCAGCAGCTTCGGGCAGGGGGCCTCCTACAATGAGCAGTTCTTC
-	TRBV7-2	-	TRBJ1-1	CASSLVGGSTEAFF	TGTGCCAGCAGCTTAGTGGGGGGAAGCACTGAAGCTTTCTTT
-	TRBV30	-	TRBJ1-2	CAWSTGIHAGGYTF	TGTGCCTGGAGCACGGGGATTCACGCCGGAGGCTACACCTTC
-	TRBV4-1	-	TRBJ1-1	CASSPPLTGTEAFF	TGCGCCAGCAGCCCCCCCCTCACTGGCACTGAAGCTTTCTTT
-	TRBV5-1	TRBD2	TRBJ2-7	CASSLGTSGRAYEQYF	TGCGCCAGCAGCCTGGGGACTAGCGGGAGGGCCTACGAGCAGTACTTC
-	TRBV7-2	-	TRBJ2-1	CASSLAHSSYNEQFF	TGTGCCAGCAGCTTAGCACACAGCTCCTACAATGAGCAGTTCTTC
-	TRBV9	TRBD1	TRBJ1-4	CASSPRTGINEKLFF	TGTGCCAGCAGCCCACGGACAGGGATTAATGAAAAACTGTTTTTT
-	TRBV4-3	TRBD1	TRBJ1-2	CASSQAGTGGASYTF	TGCGCCAGCAGCCAAGCCGGGACAGGGGGCGCGAGCTACACCTTC
-	TRBV10-3	TRBD1	TRBJ1-2	CAISDSDRGASSYGYTF	TGTGCCATCAGTGACTCGGACAGGGGGGCTTCTAGCTATGGCTACACCTTC
many	TRBV21-1	-	TRBJ1-5	CASGATLGQPQHF	TGTGCCAGCGGCGCAACTCTAGGTCAGCCCCAGCATTTT
-	TRBV9	TRBD1	TRBJ2-1	CASSGVLWGQGGEQFF	TGTGCCAGCAGCGGCGTCCTTTGGGGACAGGGGGGTGAGCAGTTCTTC
-	TRBV20-1	-	TRBJ1-1	CSAREAAEAFF	TGCAGTGCTAGAGAGGCGGCTGAAGCTTTCTTT
-	TRBV6-5	-	TRBJ1-2	CASSPTRLFYGYTF	TGTGCCAGCAGTCCCACACGACTGTTCTATGGCTACACCTTC
-	TRBV19	TRBD1	TRBJ1-1	CASKDRANTEAFF	TGTGCCAGTAAGGACAGGGCAAACACTGAAGCTTTCTTT
-	TRBV7-2	-	TRBJ2-5	CASSRTRGETQYF	TGTGCCAGCAGCCGGACCAGGGGAGAGACCCAGTACTTC
-	TRBV18	-	TRBJ2-1	CASSPQQGGTYNEQFF	TGTGCCAGCTCACCTCAACAGGGGGGGACCTACAATGAGCAGTTCTTC
-	TRBV29-1	-	TRBJ2-2	CSSRSGSGELFF	TGCAGCTCGAGGTCCGGGTCCGGGGAGCTGTTTTTT
-	TRBV5-1	-	TRBJ2-2	CASSLGQNTGELFF	TGCGCCAGCAGCTTGGGACAGAACACCGGGGAGCTGTTTTTT
-	TRBV18	TRBD2	TRBJ2-7	CASSPPGRVSNYEQYF	TGTGCCAGCTCACCACCGGGGAGGGTTTCTAACTACGAGCAGTACTTC
many	TRBV6-5	-	TRBJ2-1	CASSYSSEGPYNEQFF	TGTGCCAGCAGTTACTCGAGTGAGGGCCCGTACAATGAGCAGTTCTTC
-	TRBV11-2	-	TRBJ2-7	CASSLIRGAPWEQYF	TGTGCCAGCAGCTTAATCCGAGGAGCCCCCTGGGAGCAGTACTTC
-	TRBV19	-	TRBJ2-1	CASSIELSNEQFF	TGTGCCAGTAGTATAGAGCTGAGCAATGAGCAGTTCTTC
few	TRBV5-1	-	TRBJ2-5	CASSLLTAQETQYF	TGCGCCAGCAGCTTGTTGACTGCCCAAGAGACCCAGTACTTC
many	TRBV19	TRBD1	TRBJ1-2	CASREQGAYGYTF	TGTGCCAGTAGGGAACAGGGGGCCTATGGCTACACCTTC
once	TRBV7-3	-	TRBJ2-1	CASSFLGRGSGYNEQFF	TGTGCCAGCAGCTTCCTCGGTAGGGGTAGCGGCTACAATGAGCAGTTCTTC
-	TRBV6-5	-	TRBJ2-5	CASSLRRSGETQYF	TGTGCCAGCAGTTTGAGGCGCAGTGGGGAGACCCAGTACTTC
-	TRBV30	TRBD2	TRBJ2-1	CAWSVPPGIAGVGEQFF	TGTGCCTGGAGTGTACCCCCAGGGATAGCGGGAGTTGGTGAGCAGTTCTTC
-	TRBV5-1	-	TRBJ2-5	CASSFNPGETQYF	TGCGCCAGCAGCTTTAACCCGGGAGAGACCCAGTACTTC
-	TRBV7-9	-	TRBJ2-1	CASDSSYNEQFF	TGTGCCAGCGACAGCTCCTACAATGAGCAGTTCTTC
-	TRBV6-4	TRBD1	TRBJ2-7	CASSDFSRGRGYYEQYF	TGTGCCAGCAGTGACTTCTCCCGGGGCAGGGGGTACTACGAGCAGTACTTC
few	TRBV2	-	TRBJ1-1	CASTKSEGGYTEAFF	TGTGCCAGCACCAAGTCAGAGGGGGGGTACACTGAAGCTTTCTTT
-	TRBV7-2	-	TRBJ2-3	CASSFDRLDTQYF	TGTGCCAGCAGCTTCGACAGGCTAGATACGCAGTATTTT
-	TRBV5-1	TRBD2	TRBJ2-3	CASSLVAGGPGDTQYF	TGCGCCAGCAGCTTGGTGGCGGGAGGGCCAGGAGATACGCAGTATTTT